This TCR beta chain comes out of a study of blood T cells in healthy people across ages. Study-wide findings and caveats: It was the long-lived donors that had more naive CD4+ cells and higher diversity than aged donors. Diversity of TCR beta correlated strongly with naive T cell percentage.

A second PCR, run for about 6 to 11 cycles, used a sample-barcoded 5' primer plus a J-beta primer mix. Every cDNA molecule carried a tag from a template-switch adaptor bearing 12 random nucleotides. Each sample provided no less than 2.5 million CDR3-containing paired-end reads. TCRdb called the 5' RACE reads again in MiXCR, with one record for every CDR3 protein. Of around 1,500,000 distinct CDR3 sequences listed, approximately 40% are singletons. As concerns this clonotype: Its specificity is unknown.

The TCR was taken from a woman under 30 in good health. The specimen was blood.

The CDR3 region is CASRLRGQAYEQYF. The CDR3 nucleotides are TGTGCCAGCAGACTAAGGGGACAAGCCTACGAGCAGTACTTC. V is TRBV12-3 or TRBV12-4 and J is TRBJ2-7; possible D gene TRBD1, 6 bases. Trimming pared 6 bases from V and 2 bases from J, leaving 14 bases between. This CDR3 is built from 14 residues.